This is a list of T cell receptor beta chains from one sample in a study of cytomegalovirus exposure and HLA in healthy donors. The data were produced by immunoSEQ multiplex PCR, yet TCRdb's version contains in-frame clones alone and is incomplete. This table holds 260,000 or so clones, around 89% found once. The sample was PBMCs. The receptors were gathered from a woman in her late teens or twenties in good health and CMV-seronegative. Both conserved end residues are part of each CDR3. Fields, in order: CDR3 DNA, CDR3 protein, clone size, V gene, J gene, D gene. D genes are given only for firm matches. Only part of the rows carry a size: once, few, many, or a class if the clone is expanded.

TGTGCCAGCAGCTTGACAGTACAGAACGAGCAGTACTTC	CASSLTVQNEQYF	-	TRBV5-5	TRBJ2-7	-
TGTGCCATCAGTGGACTAGCGGGAGTAGGGACAGATACGCAGTATTTT	CAISGLAGVGTDTQYF	once	TRBV10-3	TRBJ2-3	TRBD2
TGTGCCAGCAGCTTAGTAGTCGGGGGGCTGGAGACCCAGTACTTC	CASSLVVGGLETQYF	once	TRBV11-2	TRBJ2-5	-
TGTGCCAGCAGCTTGCCGACTCCCACTAGCACAGATACGCAGTATTTT	CASSLPTPTSTDTQYF	-	TRBV7-2	TRBJ2-3	-
TGCAGTGCTAGTGAGATCTACGAGCAGTACTTC	CSASEIYEQYF	-	TRBV20-1	TRBJ2-7	-
TGTGCCAGCAGCTTAGCGCGGACAGAGAGCAATCAGCCCCAGCATTTT	CASSLARTESNQPQHF	-	TRBV7-8	TRBJ1-5	-
TGTGCCAGCAGTCACGGACAGGCCCTCGGGGAAGAGACCCAGTACTTC	CASSHGQALGEETQYF	-	TRBV25-1	TRBJ2-5	TRBD1
TGTGCCAGCAGCTTAGACGGGGCCGGGGAGCTGTTTTTT	CASSLDGAGELFF	-	TRBV7-9	TRBJ2-2	-
TGTGCCAGCAGTGTGGCGGTTCCTAATGAGCAGTTCTTC	CASSVAVPNEQFF	-	TRBV28	TRBJ2-1	-
TGTGCCAGCAGCCCGGCGACAGGGAGTGGGGCCAACGTCCTGACTTTC	CASSPATGSGANVLTF	-	TRBV5-4	TRBJ2-6	TRBD1
TGCGCCAGCAGCCCCTATAGCGGGACCACAGATACGCAGTATTTT	CASSPYSGTTDTQYF	-	TRBV5-1	TRBJ2-3	TRBD2